This T cell receptor (beta chain) was captured by sequencing in a study of radiotherapy plus CTLA-4 blockade in lung cancer. Study findings and constraints: Blood TCR clones of tumor origin expanded after radiotherapy plus ipilimumab. Response, reportedly, was best predicted by interferon-beta along with early blood T cell clone dynamics.

With ipilimumab providing CTLA-4 blockade, focal radiation was administered to patients who had chemo-refractory metastatic non-small-cell lung cancer. A remark on this clone: The antigen is not known.

CDR1 and CDR2 (germline): WSHSY, SAAADI. Trimming removed 1 base from V and 0 bases from J; junction bases left unmatched: 2. The CDR3 has 16 residues. Generated by immunoSEQ multiplex PCR, the TCRdb table keeps only in-frame clones and is missing some. The sample contains about 60,000 clones, roughly four fifths of which appear only once. This clonotype was obtained from a human donor with non-small cell lung cancer who had a partial response to radiotherapy plus ipilimumab. This specimen was peripheral blood, taken from a patient treated with radiotherapy plus ipilimumab. The genes are TRBV10-2 and TRBJ2-3; 9 bases are shared with TRBD2. The CDR3 reads CASSEFSGSSTDTQYF. The CDR3 DNA sequence: TGCGCCAGCAGTGAGTTTAGCGGGAGCAGCACAGATACGCAGTATTTT.